This T cell receptor (beta chain) was captured in a study of identical twins. This clonotype has just a few counts. Its cognate antigen is unknown. Regarding the study as a whole: Zero-insertion analyses were open to partial confounding by invariant MAIT and iNKT cells. The more abundant beta clonotypes in cord blood had fewer insertions, and memory repertoires did not show this.

Per germline, CDR1 MNHNY and CDR2 SVGAGI (reference sequence). This CDR3 is 13 amino acids long. Trimming took 4 bases from V and 7 from J, leaving 14 bases between them. A universal primer site came from template switching; cDNA carried unique molecular identifiers. TCRdb redid the calling of the 5' RACE reads with MiXCR, one entry per CDR3 protein. This sample has 690,000 or so distinct CDR3 sequences, with around 6% found just once. Sequencing was done on a sample of naive T cells sorted from blood. The chain recombines TRBV6-6 with TRBJ2-7, with a tentative D call TRBD1 (6 bases). This sequence originates from a man aged 18 to 30 in good health. The CDR3 here is CASSLRQVGEQYV. CDR3 sequence (DNA): TGTGCCAGCAGTTTGAGACAGGTGGGAGAGCAGTACGTC.